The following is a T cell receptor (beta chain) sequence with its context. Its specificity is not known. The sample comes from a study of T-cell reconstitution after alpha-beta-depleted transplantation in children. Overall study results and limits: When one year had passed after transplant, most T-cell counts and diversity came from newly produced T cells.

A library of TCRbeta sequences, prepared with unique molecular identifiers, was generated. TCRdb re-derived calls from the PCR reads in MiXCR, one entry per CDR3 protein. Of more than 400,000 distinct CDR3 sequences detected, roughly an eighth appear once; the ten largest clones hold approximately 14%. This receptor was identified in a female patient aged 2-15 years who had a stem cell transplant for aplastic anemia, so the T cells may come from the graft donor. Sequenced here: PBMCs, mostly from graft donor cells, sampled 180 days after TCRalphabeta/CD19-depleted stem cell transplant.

For the CDR3, the DNA is TGTGCCAGTAGTATAGTTCCCAGGGCGGCTAATGAAAAACTGTTTTTT. Translating gives CASSIVPRAANEKLFF. The V call is TRBV19, the J call TRBJ1-4; weak D call: TRBD1 (5 bases). V dropped 1 base and J dropped 3 bases, with 12 bases sitting between them. CDR3 length: 16 amino acids. The V gene's germline CDR1 is LNHDA and CDR2 SQIVND (reference sequence).